One sample yielded the 8 T cell receptor beta chains listed below, sequenced in a study of cytomegalovirus exposure and HLA in healthy donors. This PCR relied on a set of 60 Vbeta primers and 13 Jbeta primers. The repertoire was sequenced with immunoSEQ multiplex PCR; TCRdb's copy has only in-frame clones and lacks some. This sample has roughly 150,000 clones; about 74% occur once, and the top ten carry around 1.7%. The material sequenced was PBMCs. The receptors here all came from a middle-aged woman in good health and CMV-seronegative.

This clone showed up just a few times. The genes are TRBV18 and TRBJ1-1; a weak D match, TRBD1 (5 bases). Trimming removed 2 bases from V and 4 bases from J, with 14 bases in between. CDR1 KGHSH and CDR2 LQKENI come from the germline V gene. The CDR3 is made up of 15 amino acids. The CDR3: CASSPRVDTITEAFF. CDR3 nucleotides: TGTGCCAGCTCACCAAGGGTGGACACCATCACTGAAGCTTTCTTT.

CDR3 sequence (DNA): TGTGCCAGCAGTTTAAAGGGCTACGTAGGGGGTCAGCCCCAGCATTTT. Translating gives CASSLKGYVGGQPQHF. This chain joins TRBV27 and TRBJ1-5, with D possibly matching TRBD1 (6 bases). Trimming removed 2 bases from V and 6 bases from J, with 17 bases in between. Germline V CDR1 and CDR2: MNHEY, SMNVEV (reference sequence). This CDR3 is 16 amino acids long.

The rearrangement uses TRBV2 and TRBJ1-1; TRBD1 matches at 9 bases. J lost 4 bases, V lost 6 bases, and 9 bases had no gene match. The length of the CDR3 is 15 residues. CDR1 is SNHLY and CDR2 is FYNNEI in the germline V gene. CDR3 sequence (DNA): TGTGCCAGCAGGGGATCTACAGGGGGCCGCACTGAAGCTTTCTTT. Translated: CASRGSTGGRTEAFF.

The chain carries TRBV4-1 and TRBJ2-5; 7 bases fit TRBD1. The CDR3 has 16 residues. The germline V gene encodes CDR1 MGHRA and CDR2 YSYEKL. Trimming cost V 0 bases and J 10 bases; bases outside gene matches: 14. CDR3 amino acids: CASSQERPPGQTLQYF. CDR3 DNA sequence: TGCGCCAGCAGCCAAGAGCGCCCTCCGGGACAGACTCTCCAGTACTTC.

This rearrangement joins TRBV21-1 to TRBJ2-7; the table gives TRBD2 as D, unverified against the DNA. TRBV21-1 is listed as a pseudogene. The CDR3 has 16 amino acids. CDR3 residues: CASRPPRISVSYEQYF. CDR3 nucleotide sequence: TGTGCCAGCAGGCCACCTCGAATTAGTGTTTCCTACGAGCAGTACTTC.

The V and J genes are TRBV9 and TRBJ1-4; no definite D call. There are 13 residues in the CDR3. V shed 3 bases and J shed 4 bases, with 7 bases lying between them. Germline lookup yields CDR1 SGDLS and CDR2 YYNGEE. The CDR3 DNA reads TGTGCCAGCAGCGGCGGGGTTAATGAAAAACTGTTTTTT. It codes for CASSGGVNEKLFF.

This rearrangement joins TRBV12-5 to TRBJ2-2; 9 bases match TRBD2. This CDR3 spans 15 amino acids. Germline CDR1 reads LGHNT; CDR2 reads FRNRAP. The V gene end was trimmed by 4 bases and the J gene end by 5 bases; junction bases not matched to a gene: 5. The CDR3: CASGSGAGGTGELFF. The CDR3 nucleotides read TGTGCTAGTGGTTCCGGGGCGGGGGGGACCGGGGAGCTGTTTTTT.

The chain couples TRBV2 to TRBJ1-6, with a tentative D call TRBD1 (5 bases). V was shortened by 4 bases and J by 12 bases, with 7 bases between the two germline ends. The length of the CDR3 is 11 residues. The germline V gene encodes CDR1 SNHLY and CDR2 FYNNEI. In DNA, the CDR3 is TGTGCCAGCAGTGCAGGGCTACCCCTCCACTTT. Encoded protein: CASSAGLPLHF.